This note documents a single T cell receptor beta chain sequence. Its recognized antigen is unknown. No base-level quality is on record; no much larger clone is a single base apart. The time point label, as the study defines it: less than five weeks on oral tofacitinib. Reading the label with the study, this specimen's treatment or condition is: oral pan-JAK inhibitor, 5-10 mg twice daily. Peripheral blood and lesional scalp punch biopsies were obtained from patients with alopecia areata. PBMCs were separated by density centrifugation and stained for CD3, CD4 and CD8, after which CD4+ and CD8+ T cells were sorted on a FACSAria. The library was obtained by the immunoSEQ multiplex PCR assay. RNA was extracted from all samples and reverse transcribed into cDNA as template for TCR sequencing. SuperScript III was used for first-strand cDNA synthesis, primed with a 2:1 mix of oligo-dT and random hexamers. A synthetic immune receptor repertoire was used to gauge amplification bias, and whatever bias remained was removed computationally. The authors processed their data as follows. Raw reads were preprocessed to remove errors, and CDR3 was defined by IMGT conventions from the conserved cysteine to phenylalanine. To get clonality, Shannon entropy was normalized by log2 of the number of productive unique TCRs and the result was subtracted from 1. Scalp TCRbeta sequences were cross-referenced with sorted blood CD4 and CD8 repertoires so that the CD4 or CD8 identity of scalp clones could be inferred. As stored in TCRdb, this immuneACCESS dataset retains in-frame rearrangements with V and J assigned. A fraction of the clones does not appear; measured against another copy, unresolved V genes explain less than half of the discrepancy, and the remainder lacks a known reason. The V and J calls and clone size were taken over from that table, and D and trimming were inferred from the DNA. The sample includes more than 90,000 clones, with around 58% observed a single time. The top ten constitute under 35% of the sample.

The CDR3 contains 12 residues, cysteine and phenylalanine counted. Only the CDR3 DNA stays, 36 bases, in frame from base 1. Taken from the germline V gene, the CDR1 and CDR2 loops are SGHDT and YYEEEE. Trimming costs V 4 bases and J 3 bases, and their ends lie 6 bases apart. The sample comes from a study of CD8+ T cells in alopecia areata (dated by TCRdb to between 2017 and 2018). With regard to the full study: Treated patients were enrolled in an open-label pilot trial of oral tofacitinib at 5 to 10 mg twice daily for moderate-to-severe alopecia areata. Tofacitinib was given for 6 to 18 months, followed by 6 months of follow-up off drug to assess delayed response and recurrence. Disease severity in treated patients was measured with the SALT score, which quantifies the percentage of affected scalp surface area. To study T cell clonal expansion in alopecia areata, the researchers applied high-throughput TCRbeta sequencing to both the C3H/HeJ mouse model and human patients. Human TCRbeta sequencing covered scalp tissue and sorted CD4+ and CD8+ peripheral blood T cells from patchy and totalis/universalis alopecia areata patients and healthy controls. Tofacitinib-treated patients had biopsies at baseline and at 4 and 24 weeks of treatment, with a later scalp biopsy in several patients. Scalp clonality was compared among normal scalp (n=4), patchy alopecia areata scalp (n=8), and alopecia totalis/universalis scalp (n=8). RNA was obtained with the PAXgene miRNA kit for fixed scalp, the miRNeasy kit for PBMCs, and the RNeasy kit for mouse skin. TCRbeta CDR3 regions were amplified by immunoSEQ multiplex PCR with 35 Vbeta forward and 13 Jbeta reverse primers.

Overall study outcomes, separate from this receptor: Tofacitinib significantly decreased scalp clonality and the number of expanded CD8+ clones among the top 100 scalp clones. Unlike mouse skin, which is dominated by gammadelta T cells, normal human skin has resident alphabeta T cells that are also sequenced, and this complicates analysis of the scalp TCR repertoire. During tofacitinib treatment, many expanded lesional clones remained in scalp and blood, and this persistence may partly explain relapse after treatment is stopped. Shared TCR sequences between patients were less evident than in mice, which may be partly attributable to HLA diversity in the patient population. Because the treated cohort was small and included a single nonresponder, larger studies are needed to assess links between baseline CD8+ expansion and response. Compared with normal scalp, lesional scalp, particularly in alopecia totalis/universalis, had higher clonality and more expanded CD8+ clones, which suggests antigenic drive.

Sequencing was performed on CD8+ T cells sorted from blood, taken at week 4, from a patient treated with tofacitinib. The sequence derives from a human donor with alopecia areata. Rearrangement joined TRBV5-6 to TRBJ2-3; no D gene call is confident. The DNA is as follows: TGTGCCAGCAGCATCGGGACAGATACGCAGTATTTT. Translated, it gives CASSIGTDTQYF.